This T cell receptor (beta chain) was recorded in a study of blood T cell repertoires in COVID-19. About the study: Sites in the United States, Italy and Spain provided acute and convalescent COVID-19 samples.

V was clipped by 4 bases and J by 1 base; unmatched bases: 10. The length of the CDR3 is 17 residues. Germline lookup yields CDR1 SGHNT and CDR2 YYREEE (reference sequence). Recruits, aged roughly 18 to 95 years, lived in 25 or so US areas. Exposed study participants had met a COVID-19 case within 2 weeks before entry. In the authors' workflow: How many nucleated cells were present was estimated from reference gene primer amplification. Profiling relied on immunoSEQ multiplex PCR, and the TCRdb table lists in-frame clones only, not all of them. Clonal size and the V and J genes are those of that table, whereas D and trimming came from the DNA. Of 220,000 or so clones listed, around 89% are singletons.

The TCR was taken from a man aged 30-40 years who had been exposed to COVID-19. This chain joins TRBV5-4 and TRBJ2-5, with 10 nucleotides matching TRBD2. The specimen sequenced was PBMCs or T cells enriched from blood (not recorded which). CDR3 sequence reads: CASSPLPSGGPQETQYF. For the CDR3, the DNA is TGTGCCAGCAGCCCCCTCCCTAGCGGGGGCCCCCAAGAGACCCAGTACTTC. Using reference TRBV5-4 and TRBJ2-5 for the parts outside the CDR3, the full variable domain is ETGVTQSPTHLIKTRGQQVTLRCSSQSGHNTVSWYQQALGQGPQFIFQYYREEENGRGNFPPRFSGLQFPNYSSELNVNALELDDSALYLCASSPLPSGGPQETQYFGPGTRLLVL.